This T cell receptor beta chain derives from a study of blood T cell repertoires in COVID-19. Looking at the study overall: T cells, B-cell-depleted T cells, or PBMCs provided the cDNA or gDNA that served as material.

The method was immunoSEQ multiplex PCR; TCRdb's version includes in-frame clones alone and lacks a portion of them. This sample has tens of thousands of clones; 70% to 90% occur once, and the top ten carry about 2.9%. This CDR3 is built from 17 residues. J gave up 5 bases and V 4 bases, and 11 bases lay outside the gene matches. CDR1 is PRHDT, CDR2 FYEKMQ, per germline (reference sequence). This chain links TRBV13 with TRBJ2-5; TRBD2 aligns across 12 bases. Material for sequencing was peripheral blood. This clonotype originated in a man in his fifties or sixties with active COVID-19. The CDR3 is CASSSLRLAGGWETQYF. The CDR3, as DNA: TGTGCCAGCAGCTCCCTCCGGCTAGCGGGGGGGTGGGAGACCCAGTACTTC.